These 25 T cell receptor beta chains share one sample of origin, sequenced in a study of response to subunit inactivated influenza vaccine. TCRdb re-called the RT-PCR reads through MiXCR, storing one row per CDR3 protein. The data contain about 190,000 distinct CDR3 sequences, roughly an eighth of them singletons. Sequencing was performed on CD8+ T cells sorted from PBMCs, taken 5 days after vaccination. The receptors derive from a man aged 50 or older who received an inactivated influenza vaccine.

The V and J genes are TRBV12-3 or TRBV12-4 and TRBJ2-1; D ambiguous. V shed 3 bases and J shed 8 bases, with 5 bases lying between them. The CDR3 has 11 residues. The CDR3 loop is CASSLGHEQFF. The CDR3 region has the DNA TGTGCCAGCAGTTTGGGTCATGAGCAGTTCTTC.

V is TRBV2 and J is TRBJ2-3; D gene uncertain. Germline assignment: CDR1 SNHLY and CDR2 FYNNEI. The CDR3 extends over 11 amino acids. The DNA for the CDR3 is TGTGCAAGCCTGGGTGCAGATACGCAGTATTTT. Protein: CASLGADTQYF. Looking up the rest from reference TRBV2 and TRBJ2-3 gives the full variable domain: EPEVTQTPSHQVTQMGQEVILRCVPISNHLYFYWYRQILGQKVEFLVSFYNNEISEKSEIFDDQFSVERPDGSNFTLKIRSTKLEDSAMYFCASLGADTQYFGPGTRLTVL.

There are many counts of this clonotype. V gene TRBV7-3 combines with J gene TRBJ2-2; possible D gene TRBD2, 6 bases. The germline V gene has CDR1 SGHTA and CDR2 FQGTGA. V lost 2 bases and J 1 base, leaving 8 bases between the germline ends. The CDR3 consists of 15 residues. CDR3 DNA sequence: TGTGCCAGCAGCTTAGTGGGAGGGAACACCGGGGAGCTGTTTTTT. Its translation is CASSLVGGNTGELFF.

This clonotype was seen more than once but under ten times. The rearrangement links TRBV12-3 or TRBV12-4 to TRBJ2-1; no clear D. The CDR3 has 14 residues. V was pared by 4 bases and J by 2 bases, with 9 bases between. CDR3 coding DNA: TGTGCCAGCAGTTCAGCTAGGGCCTACAATGAGCAGTTCTTC. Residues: CASSSARAYNEQFF.

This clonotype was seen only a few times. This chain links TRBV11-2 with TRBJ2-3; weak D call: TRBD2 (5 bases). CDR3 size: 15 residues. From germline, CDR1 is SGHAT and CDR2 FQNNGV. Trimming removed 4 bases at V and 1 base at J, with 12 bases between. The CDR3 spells CASSWSGSGTDTQYF. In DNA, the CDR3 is TGTGCCAGCAGCTGGAGCGGATCGGGCACAGATACGCAGTATTTT.

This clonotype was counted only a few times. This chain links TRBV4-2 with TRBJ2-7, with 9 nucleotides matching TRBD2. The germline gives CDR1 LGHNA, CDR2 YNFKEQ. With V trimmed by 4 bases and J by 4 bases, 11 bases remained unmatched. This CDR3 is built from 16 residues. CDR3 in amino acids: CASSRELAGPPYEQYF. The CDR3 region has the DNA TGTGCCAGCAGCCGGGAACTAGCGGGCCCACCATACGAGCAGTACTTC.

The DNA for the CDR3 is TGCGCCAGCAGCCCCTCCCAAGAACTAACCTACGAGCAGTACTTC. Translated: CASSPSQELTYEQYF. The chain couples TRBV4-1 to TRBJ2-7; no firm D call. The germline gives CDR1 MGHRA, CDR2 YSYEKL. The CDR3 runs 15 residues. V was pared by 4 bases and J by 2 bases, with 15 bases between.

In DNA, the CDR3 is TGTGCCAGCAGCCCGGGACCAGACAATGAGCAGTTCTTC. This gives the protein CASSPGPDNEQFF. The gene calls are TRBV9 and TRBJ2-1; D could derive from TRBD1 or TRBD2 (5 bases each). The V end was cut by 4 bases, the J end by 5 bases, with 10 bases between. The CDR3 consists of 13 residues. Germline lookup yields CDR1 SGDLS and CDR2 YYNGEE.

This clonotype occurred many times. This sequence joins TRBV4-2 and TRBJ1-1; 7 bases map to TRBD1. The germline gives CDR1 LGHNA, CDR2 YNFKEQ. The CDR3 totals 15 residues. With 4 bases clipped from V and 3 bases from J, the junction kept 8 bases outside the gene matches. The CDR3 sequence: CASSRGTVVDTEAFF. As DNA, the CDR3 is TGTGCCAGCAGCCGCGGGACAGTAGTAGACACTGAAGCTTTCTTT.

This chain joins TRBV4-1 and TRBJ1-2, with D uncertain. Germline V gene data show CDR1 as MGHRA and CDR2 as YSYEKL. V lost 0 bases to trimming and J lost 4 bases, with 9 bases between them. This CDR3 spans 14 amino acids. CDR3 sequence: CASSQDPMSYGYTF. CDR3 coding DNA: TGCGCCAGCAGCCAAGATCCGATGAGCTATGGCTACACCTTC.

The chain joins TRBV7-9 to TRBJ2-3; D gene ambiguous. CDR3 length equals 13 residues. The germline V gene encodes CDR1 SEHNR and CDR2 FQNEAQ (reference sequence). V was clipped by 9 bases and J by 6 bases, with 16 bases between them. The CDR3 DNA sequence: TGTGCCAGAGGACCCATGGCCGGGGATACGCAGTATTTT. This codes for CARGPMAGDTQYF.

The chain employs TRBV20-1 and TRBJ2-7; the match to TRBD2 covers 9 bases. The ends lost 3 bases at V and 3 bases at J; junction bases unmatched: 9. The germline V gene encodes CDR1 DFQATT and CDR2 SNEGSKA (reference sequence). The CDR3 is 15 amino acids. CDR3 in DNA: TGCAGTGCTAGCCCAAAGACTAGCGGACGCTACGAGCAGTACTTC. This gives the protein CSASPKTSGRYEQYF.

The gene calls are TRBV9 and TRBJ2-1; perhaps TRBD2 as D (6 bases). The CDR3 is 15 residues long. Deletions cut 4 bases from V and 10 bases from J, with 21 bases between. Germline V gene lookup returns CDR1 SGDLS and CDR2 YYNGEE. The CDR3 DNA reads TGTGCCAGCAGCTTGGGGGGAGCCGTATCTCCGGAGCAGTTCTTC. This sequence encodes CASSLGGAVSPEQFF.

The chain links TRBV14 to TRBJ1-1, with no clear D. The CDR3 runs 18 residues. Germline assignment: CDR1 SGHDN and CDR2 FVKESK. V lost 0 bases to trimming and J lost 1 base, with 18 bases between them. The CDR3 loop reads CASSQDLSKGAANTEAFF. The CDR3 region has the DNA TGTGCCAGCAGCCAAGATCTAAGTAAGGGAGCCGCGAACACTGAAGCTTTCTTT.

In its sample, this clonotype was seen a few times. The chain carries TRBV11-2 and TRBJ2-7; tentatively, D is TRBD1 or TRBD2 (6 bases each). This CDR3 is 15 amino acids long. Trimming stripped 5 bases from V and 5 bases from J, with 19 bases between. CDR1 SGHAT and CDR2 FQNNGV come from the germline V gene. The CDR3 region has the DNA TGTGCCAGCAGCGAAAGAGCCGGGGGCCTCCACGAGCAGTACTTC. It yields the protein CASSERAGGLHEQYF.

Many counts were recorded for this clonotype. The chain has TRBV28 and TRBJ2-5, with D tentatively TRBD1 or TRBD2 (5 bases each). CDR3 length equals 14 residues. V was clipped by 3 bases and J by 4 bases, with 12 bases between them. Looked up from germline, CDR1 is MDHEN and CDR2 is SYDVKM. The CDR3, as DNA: TGTGCCAGCAGTTTCACAGCTGGGGGAGAGACCCAGTACTTC. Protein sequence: CASSFTAGGETQYF. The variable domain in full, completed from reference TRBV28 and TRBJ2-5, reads DVKVTQSSRYLVKRTGEKVFLECVQDMDHENMFWYRQDPGLGLRLIYFSYDVKMKEKGDIPEGYSVSREKKERFSLILESASTNQTSMYLCASSFTAGGETQYFGPGTRLLVL.

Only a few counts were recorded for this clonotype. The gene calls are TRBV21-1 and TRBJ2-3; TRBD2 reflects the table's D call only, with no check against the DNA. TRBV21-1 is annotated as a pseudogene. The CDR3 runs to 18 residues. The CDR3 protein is CASSKGSRTSGGTDTQYF. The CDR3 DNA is TGTGCCAGCAGCAAAGGATCTAGGACTAGCGGAGGCACAGATACGCAGTATTTT.

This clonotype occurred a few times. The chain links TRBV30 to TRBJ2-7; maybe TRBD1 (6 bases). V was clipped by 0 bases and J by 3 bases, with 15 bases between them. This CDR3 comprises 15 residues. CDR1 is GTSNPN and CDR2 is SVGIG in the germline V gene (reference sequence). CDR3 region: CAWSVFRGVSYEQYF. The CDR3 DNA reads TGTGCCTGGAGTGTATTCAGGGGTGTAAGCTACGAGCAGTACTTC.

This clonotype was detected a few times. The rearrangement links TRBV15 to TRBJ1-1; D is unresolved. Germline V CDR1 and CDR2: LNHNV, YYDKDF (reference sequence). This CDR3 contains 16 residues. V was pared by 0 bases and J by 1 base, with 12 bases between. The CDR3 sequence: CATSRDDRWENTEAFF. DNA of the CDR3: TGTGCCACCAGCAGAGATGATCGTTGGGAGAACACTGAAGCTTTCTTT.

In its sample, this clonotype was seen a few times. The CDR3 DNA reads TGTGCCAGCAGCGTGGAGGGACAGCCAAAAGAGACCCAGTACTTC. This encodes CASSVEGQPKETQYF. The rearrangement links TRBV9 to TRBJ2-5; D is possibly TRBD1 (7 bases). CDR3 length: 15 amino acids. The germline V gene encodes CDR1 SGDLS and CDR2 YYNGEE. The V and J ends lost 2 bases and 3 bases respectively, with 14 bases between them.

The CDR3 loop reads CASSLTTLRADTQYF. The CDR3 nucleotides are TGTGCCAGCAGTCTGACAACTTTAAGGGCAGATACGCAGTATTTT. V gene TRBV28 combines with J gene TRBJ2-3; the D is unclear. This CDR3 spans 15 amino acids. Between the trimmed V and J ends, which lost 5 bases and 4 bases, there was a span of 16 bases. The germline V gene encodes CDR1 MDHEN and CDR2 SYDVKM.

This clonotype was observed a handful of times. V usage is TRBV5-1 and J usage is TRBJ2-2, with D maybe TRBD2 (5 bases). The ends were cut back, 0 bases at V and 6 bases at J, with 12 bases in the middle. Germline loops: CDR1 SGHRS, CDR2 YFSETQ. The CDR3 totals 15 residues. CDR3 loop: CASSLAGVSAGELFF. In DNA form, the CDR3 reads TGCGCCAGCAGCTTGGCCGGGGTGTCCGCCGGGGAGCTGTTTTTT.

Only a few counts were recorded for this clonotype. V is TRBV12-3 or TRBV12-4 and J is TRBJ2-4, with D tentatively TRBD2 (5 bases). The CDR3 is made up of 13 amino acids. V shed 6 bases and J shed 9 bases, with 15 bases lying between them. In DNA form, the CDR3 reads TGTGCCAGCAGCGAAGCGGTCCGGGGCATTCAGTACTTC. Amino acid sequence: CASSEAVRGIQYF.

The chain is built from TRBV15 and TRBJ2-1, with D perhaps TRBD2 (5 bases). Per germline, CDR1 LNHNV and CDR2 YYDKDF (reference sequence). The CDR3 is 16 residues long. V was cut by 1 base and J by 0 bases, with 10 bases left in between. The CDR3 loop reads CATSRVRVSSYNEQFF. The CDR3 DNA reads TGTGCCACCAGCAGAGTGAGGGTAAGCTCCTACAATGAGCAGTTCTTC.

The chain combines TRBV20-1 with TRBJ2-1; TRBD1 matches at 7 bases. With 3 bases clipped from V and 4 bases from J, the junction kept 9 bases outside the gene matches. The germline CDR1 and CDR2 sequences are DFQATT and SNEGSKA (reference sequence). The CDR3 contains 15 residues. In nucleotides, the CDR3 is TGCAGTGCTAGGGACCCGGGACAGATTTACAATGAGCAGTTCTTC. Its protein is CSARDPGQIYNEQFF.